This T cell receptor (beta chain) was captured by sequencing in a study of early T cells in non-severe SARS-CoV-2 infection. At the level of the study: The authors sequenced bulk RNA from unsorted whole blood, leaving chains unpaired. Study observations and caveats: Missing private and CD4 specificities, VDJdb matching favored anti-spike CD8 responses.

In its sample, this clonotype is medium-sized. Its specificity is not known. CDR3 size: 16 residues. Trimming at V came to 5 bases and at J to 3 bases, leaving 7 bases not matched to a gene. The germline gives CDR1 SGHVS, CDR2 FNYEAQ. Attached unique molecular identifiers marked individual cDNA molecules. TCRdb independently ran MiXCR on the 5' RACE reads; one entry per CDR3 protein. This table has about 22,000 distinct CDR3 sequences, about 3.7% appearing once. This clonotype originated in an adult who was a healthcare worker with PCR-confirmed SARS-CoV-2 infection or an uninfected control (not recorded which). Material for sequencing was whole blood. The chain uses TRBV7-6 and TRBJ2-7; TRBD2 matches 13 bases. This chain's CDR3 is CASSRTSGRGNYEQYF. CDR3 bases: TGTGCCAGCAGCCGGACTAGCGGGAGAGGGAACTACGAGCAGTACTTC.